The 24 T cell receptor beta chains given below trace back to one sample, sequenced in a study of T cells after yellow fever vaccination. TCRdb re-called the 5' RACE reads with MiXCR, one entry per CDR3 protein. The sample consists of about 73,000 distinct CDR3 sequences, around 7.3% of them appearing once. The sequencing used CD8+ T cells sorted from PBMCs, collected on the day of the yellow fever booster vaccination. The receptor source for this set is a man aged 25-45 years who received the YFV17D yellow fever vaccine.

The chain uses TRBV20-1 and TRBJ1-6; D gene ambiguous. Germline-derived CDR1 and CDR2 are DFQATT and SNEGSKA (reference sequence). This CDR3 has 15 residues. Trimming left V 6 bases short and J 1 base short, with 13 bases between. CDR3 protein: CSAPLFGSYNSPLHF. DNA for the CDR3: TGCAGTGCCCCTCTCTTTGGGTCCTATAATTCACCCCTCCACTTT.

Only a few counts were recorded for this clonotype. The rearrangement joins TRBV29-1 to TRBJ2-2; TRBD2 matches at 13 bases. The CDR3 is made up of 15 amino acids. CDR1 SQVTM and CDR2 ANQGSEA come from the germline V gene. J was trimmed by 6 bases and V by 5 bases; bases with no gene match: 6. CDR3 coding DNA: TGCAGCGTTTTTGGACTAGCGGGAGTTGCCGGGGAGCTGTTTTTT. Amino acids: CSVFGLAGVAGELFF.

This sequence joins TRBV9 and TRBJ2-5; 8 bases match TRBD1. In germline, CDR1 is SGDLS, CDR2 YYNGEE. The CDR3 contains 13 residues. Unmatched junction bases numbered 2, after V lost 3 bases and J lost 4 bases. As DNA, the CDR3 is TGTGCCAGCAGCGCGACAGGGGCAGAGACCCAGTACTTC. Its protein product is CASSATGAETQYF.

Many counts were recorded for this clonotype. The chain has TRBV6-2 or TRBV6-3 and TRBJ2-2, with 12 bases aligning to TRBD2. The J segment lost 3 bases and the V segment lost 6 bases, leaving 2 bases of the junction unmatched. CDR1 and CDR2 (germline): MNHEY, SVGEGT. The CDR3 length is 15 residues. CDR3 DNA sequence: TGTGCCAGCAGAAGACTAGCGGGGGACACCGGGGAGCTGTTTTTT. Its translation: CASRRLAGDTGELFF.

This sequence joins TRBV9 and TRBJ2-2, with D unclear. Between the trimmed V and J ends, which lost 0 bases and 5 bases, there was a span of 11 bases. The CDR3 spans 15 residues. The germline V gene has CDR1 SGDLS and CDR2 YYNGEE. CDR3 region: CASSVATAVTGELFF. CDR3 DNA sequence: TGTGCCAGCAGCGTAGCTACGGCAGTTACCGGGGAGCTGTTTTTT.

This clonotype appeared a few times. The chain uses TRBV9 and TRBJ2-7, with 7 nucleotides matching TRBD1. Germline V CDR1 and CDR2: SGDLS, YYNGEE. J lost 6 bases, V lost 3 bases, and 6 bases had no gene match. The CDR3 runs 13 residues. CDR3 nucleotides: TGTGCCAGCAGCGGGGGACAGTTTTCCGAGCAGTACTTC. Translating gives CASSGGQFSEQYF.

The chain joins TRBV3-1 to TRBJ2-7, with TRBD2 matching over 11 bases. The CDR3 sequence is 17 residues long. Germline V gives CDR1 LGHDT, CDR2 YNNKEL (reference sequence). V lost 0 bases and J lost 4; bases outside the gene matches: 8. The CDR3 DNA reads as TGTGCCAGCAGCCAAGATTGGACTAGCGGGCCGTATTACGAGCAGTACTTC. Encoded protein: CASSQDWTSGPYYEQYF.

This rearrangement joins TRBV5-5 to TRBJ2-5; 9 bases match TRBD2. Germline CDR1 reads SGHKS; CDR2 reads YYEKEE (reference sequence). After removal of 0 bases from V and 6 bases from J, the junction contained 3 bases not matched to a gene. The CDR3 runs 14 residues. The CDR3 region has the DNA TGTGCCAGCAGCTTGGTGACTAGCGGACAGACCCAGTACTTC. Its translation: CASSLVTSGQTQYF.

J is TRBJ2-3 and V is TRBV20-1; D remains ambiguous. Germline-derived CDR1 and CDR2 are DFQATT and SNEGSKA (reference sequence). The CDR3 length is 12 residues. Trimming left V 6 bases short and J 1 base short, with 8 bases between. The DNA for the CDR3 is TGCAGTGCCCCGTTGGGCACAGATACGCAGTATTTT. Translation gives CSAPLGTDTQYF.

J is TRBJ2-3 and V is TRBV7-4, with 10 positions matching TRBD2. The CDR3 has 14 residues. CDR1 and CDR2 from the germline V gene are SGHVT and SQSDAQ. The CDR3 protein is CGPGSGRATDTQYF. The CDR3 DNA reads TGTGGACCGGGCAGCGGGAGGGCCACAGATACGCAGTATTTT.

This clonotype was counted many times. DNA for the CDR3: TGCAGTGCTAGCAGCTTGTGGACAGGGGTAGACGAGCAGTACTTC. Protein: CSASSLWTGVDEQYF. V gene TRBV20-1 combines with J gene TRBJ2-7, with 9 nucleotides matching TRBD1. This CDR3 region has 15 residues. Germline CDR1 DFQATT, CDR2 SNEGSKA (reference sequence). V lost 3 bases, J lost 5 bases, and 11 bases stayed unmatched.

This clonotype was detected only a few times. This chain uses TRBV4-3 with TRBJ1-4; 7 nucleotides match TRBD1. Trimming at V came to 2 bases and at J to 7 bases, leaving 7 bases not matched to a gene. Germline V gene sequence: CDR1 LGHNA, CDR2 YSLEER. This CDR3 is 15 amino acids long. In nucleotides, the CDR3 is TGCGCCAGCAGCCAATCAGGGGGACGGGGTGAAAAACTGTTTTTT. It translates to CASSQSGGRGEKLFF.

The chain combines TRBV20-1 with TRBJ1-1; D uncertain. In germline, CDR1 is DFQATT, CDR2 SNEGSKA (reference sequence). Trimming took 6 bases from V and 0 from J, leaving 8 bases between them. The CDR3 runs to 12 residues. CDR3 loop: CSADGMNTEAFF. The CDR3 DNA follows: TGCAGTGCAGACGGGATGAACACTGAAGCTTTCTTT.

This clonotype was counted between two and nine times. This chain uses TRBV7-2 with TRBJ2-3, with TRBD2 identical over 11 bases. V trimming: 5 bases; J trimming: 4 bases; junction bases outside the gene matches: 8. The V gene's germline CDR1 is SGHTA and CDR2 FQGNSA. The CDR3 is 16 amino acids. The CDR3 nucleotides are TGTGCCAGCAGCCTTCGGGTAGCGGGAGGGTCAGATACGCAGTATTTT. This translates into CASSLRVAGGSDTQYF.

In its sample, this clonotype was seen many times. The J gene is TRBJ2-7, the V gene TRBV4-2; 7 nucleotides align to TRBD2. CDR1 is LGHNA, CDR2 YNFKEQ, per germline. The J segment lost 7 bases and the V segment lost 5 bases, leaving 14 bases of the junction unmatched. This CDR3 region has 15 residues. In DNA, the CDR3 is TGTGCCAGCAGCACGGAGGGAGCGGGAACGTGGGAGCAGTACTTC. It yields the protein CASSTEGAGTWEQYF.

This clonotype was seen a few times. The CDR3 nucleotides are TGTGCCAGCAGCTTACGGTGGGAGCGGGAGGAGGAACATGAGCAGTTCTTC. Its translation: CASSLRWEREEEHEQFF. The chain links TRBV11-3 to TRBJ2-1, with 9 bases aligning to TRBD2. The germline V gene has CDR1 SGHNT and CDR2 YENEEA. V lost 2 bases and J lost 8; bases outside the gene matches: 13. CDR3 size: 17 residues.

This clonotype showed up just a few times. This chain links TRBV18 with TRBJ2-7; perhaps TRBD2 as D (6 bases). CDR3 size: 18 residues. Germline CDR1 KGHSH, CDR2 LQKENI. V lost 2 bases, J lost 0 bases, and 20 bases lay in between. CDR3 sequence: CASSPGGTASPYSYEQYF. The CDR3 DNA sequence: TGTGCCAGCTCACCAGGGGGGACCGCCTCCCCCTACTCCTACGAGCAGTACTTC.

This chain links TRBV5-1 with TRBJ2-5, with D perhaps matching TRBD1 (6 bases). Deletions cut 0 bases from V and 2 bases from J, with 14 bases between. The CDR3 is 16 amino acids. Germline V gene lookup returns CDR1 SGHRS and CDR2 YFSETQ. The CDR3, as DNA: TGCGCCAGCAGCTTGGAGGCGGTCGGACAGCAAGAGACCCAGTACTTC. It codes for CASSLEAVGQQETQYF.

The genes are TRBV11-2 and TRBJ2-3; TRBD2 matches at 10 bases. CDR3 length: 16 amino acids. The junction had 7 bases not matched to a gene; V was cut back by 5 bases and J by 2 bases. In germline, CDR1 is SGHAT, CDR2 FQNNGV. CDR3 residues: CASSRGGTSDTDTQYF. As DNA, the CDR3 is TGTGCCAGCAGCCGGGGGGGGACTAGCGACACAGATACGCAGTATTTT. The full variable domain, rest sourced from reference TRBV11-2 and TRBJ2-3, is EAGVAQSPRYKIIEKRQSVAFWCNPISGHATLYWYQQILGQGPKLLIQFQNNGVVDDSQLPKDRFSAERLKGVDSTLKIQPAKLEDSAVYLCASSRGGTSDTDTQYFGPGTRLTVL.

This chain uses TRBV12-3 or TRBV12-4 with TRBJ2-2; the D gene is possibly TRBD1 (6 bases). The CDR3 has 12 residues. V lost 7 bases to trimming and J lost 6 bases, with 9 bases between them. CDR3 amino acids: CASTEGAGELFF. The CDR3 region has the DNA TGTGCCAGCACCGAGGGGGCCGGGGAGCTGTTTTTT.

The chain is built from TRBV20-1 and TRBJ2-7, with D maybe TRBD2 (5 bases). Trimming took 2 bases from V and 0 from J, leaving 14 bases between them. Germline V gives CDR1 DFQATT, CDR2 SNEGSKA (reference sequence). The CDR3 extends over 15 amino acids. The CDR3 region is CSARTIGRDSYEQYF. Here the CDR3 DNA reads TGCAGTGCTAGAACAATAGGACGGGACTCCTACGAGCAGTACTTC.

The genes are TRBV19 and TRBJ2-1; weak D call: TRBD1 (6 bases). In germline, CDR1 is LNHDA, CDR2 SQIVND (reference sequence). CDR3 size: 16 residues. Trimming left V 7 bases short and J 2 bases short, with 18 bases between. The CDR3 protein is CASNPGDEVPYNEQFF. The CDR3, as DNA: TGTGCCAGTAACCCAGGGGACGAGGTTCCCTACAATGAGCAGTTCTTC.

The table lists this clonotype with a few counts. The V gene is TRBV7-8, the J gene TRBJ2-7; D is unresolved. The V end lost 2 bases, the J end lost 5 bases, and 19 bases lay between the germline ends. The CDR3 has 16 residues. Germline V gene data show CDR1 as SGHVS and CDR2 as FQNEAQ. The CDR3 reads CASSLLTPDPWDEQYF. CDR3 bases: TGTGCCAGCAGCTTACTTACCCCGGACCCTTGGGACGAGCAGTACTTC.

This clonotype was detected ten times or more. The gene calls are TRBV7-2 and TRBJ2-5; TRBD1 matches 9 bases. Per the germline V gene, CDR1 is SGHTA and CDR2 is FQGNSA. J was trimmed by 5 bases and V by 4 bases; bases with no gene match: 8. The CDR3 length is 15 residues. CDR3 loop: CASSYTTGGAETQYF. In DNA, the CDR3 is TGTGCCAGCAGCTACACTACAGGGGGCGCGGAGACCCAGTACTTC.